This T cell receptor beta chain is from a study of T cells in Graves' hyperthyroidism and ophthalmopathy. Study-level findings and limits: In the analysis, a 13 V-J model separated ophthalmopathy from stable hyperthyroidism. Blood samples included most of the expanded thyroid clonotypes exceeding 0.001.

The investigators amplified TCR beta CDR3 regions from RNA transcripts. The HTBI primer set served for first-round RT-PCR of the TCR CDR3. Each CDR3 protein is one row after TCRdb ran MiXCR on the multiplex PCR reads. The table includes 370,000 or so distinct CDR3 sequences, approximately 13% detected once. This clonotype was seen a handful of times. The antigen is unknown. The study enrolled patients aged 18 to 65 with newly diagnosed hyperthyroidism of under 2 months' duration. Patients having uncontrolled infection, another autoimmune disease, pregnancy or lactation were not included. J gave up 4 bases and V 5 bases, and 4 bases lay outside the gene matches. CDR3 size: 12 residues. The germline CDR1 and CDR2 sequences are DFQATT and SNEGSKA (reference sequence).

Specimen: blood. The receptor comes from a man aged 25-45 years with Graves' hyperthyroidism that later progressed to Graves' ophthalmopathy. This chain links TRBV20-1 with TRBJ1-2, with 7 bases fitting TRBD1. CDR3 sequence (DNA): TGCAGTGCTCAGACAGGGATCTATGGCTACACCTTC. It is translated as CSAQTGIYGYTF.